The rows below give T cell receptor beta chains drawn from one sample of a study of OX40 agonist ivuxolimab in advanced cancers. The protocol was immunoSEQ multiplex PCR, while the TCRdb copy is restricted to in-frame clones and leaves out a portion. The sample holds about 70,000 clones, 92% seen once. The sequences come from CD4+ or CD8+ T cells sorted from blood, collected in a trial of the OX40 agonist ivuxolimab. The receptors shown here come from an adult with an advanced solid tumor such as melanoma, head and neck, liver or kidney cancer. Both conserved end residues are part of each CDR3. D genes are given only for firm matches. Part of the rows lack a size; the others show once, few, many or a class for expanded clones.

v_gene	d_gene	j_gene	abundance	CDR3aa	CDR3nt
TRBV7-3	NA	TRBJ2-1	NA	CASSLWDDSYNEQFF	TGTGCCAGCAGCTTATGGGACGACTCCTACAATGAGCAGTTCTTC
TRBV27	TRBD2	TRBJ2-7	NA	CASSFSSGGIYEQYF	TGTGCCAGCAGTTTTTCTAGCGGGGGTATCTACGAGCAGTACTTC
TRBV4-2	NA	TRBJ1-1	few	CASSQEEGFNTEAFF	TGTGCCAGCAGCCAAGAGGAAGGATTTAACACTGAAGCTTTCTTT
TRBV6-1	NA	TRBJ2-7	NA	CASSEEGYEQYF	TGTGCCAGCAGTGAAGAAGGTTACGAGCAGTACTTC
TRBV6-1	NA	TRBJ2-7	NA	CASSEAPNSGAAYEQYF	TGTGCCAGCAGTGAAGCCCCCAATTCAGGGGCCGCCTACGAGCAGTACTTC
TRBV5-1	NA	TRBJ2-7	NA	CASSTDPRPYEQYF	TGCGCCAGCAGCACGGACCCGCGGCCCTACGAGCAGTACTTC
TRBV29-1	NA	TRBJ1-5	NA	CSAITGTQNQPQHF	TGCAGCGCTATTACCGGGACACAGAATCAGCCCCAGCATTTT
TRBV7-6	TRBD2	TRBJ2-7	NA	CASSSSGGFSYEQYF	TGTGCCAGCAGCTCAAGCGGGGGCTTCTCCTACGAGCAGTACTTC
TRBV6-1	TRBD1	TRBJ1-4	NA	CASSEALGDSGEKLFF	TGTGCCAGCAGTGAAGCGCTGGGGGACAGTGGTGAAAAACTGTTTTTT
TRBV27	NA	TRBJ2-3	NA	CASSPSFRPPGTQYF	TGTGCCAGCAGCCCTTCGTTTCGGCCCCCAGGTACGCAGTATTTT
TRBV7-7	TRBD2	TRBJ2-7	once	CASSPAGGSYEQYF	TGTGCTAGCAGCCCAGCGGGGGGGTCCTACGAGCAGTACTTC
TRBV4-3	TRBD1	TRBJ2-7	NA	CASSQPDGQDSYEQYF	TGCGCCAGCAGCCAGCCCGACGGACAGGACTCCTACGAGCAGTACTTC
TRBV15	NA	TRBJ2-7	NA	CATSRDIVQTTYEQYF	TGTGCCACCAGCAGAGATATAGTACAGACTACCTACGAGCAGTACTTC
TRBV27	TRBD2	TRBJ2-6	NA	CASSPGLAGVGANVLTF	TGTGCCAGCAGTCCGGGACTAGCGGGGGTAGGGGCCAACGTCCTGACTTTC
TRBV13	NA	TRBJ2-3	once	CASSSPYTDTQYF	TGTGCCAGCAGCTCCCCATACACAGATACGCAGTATTTT